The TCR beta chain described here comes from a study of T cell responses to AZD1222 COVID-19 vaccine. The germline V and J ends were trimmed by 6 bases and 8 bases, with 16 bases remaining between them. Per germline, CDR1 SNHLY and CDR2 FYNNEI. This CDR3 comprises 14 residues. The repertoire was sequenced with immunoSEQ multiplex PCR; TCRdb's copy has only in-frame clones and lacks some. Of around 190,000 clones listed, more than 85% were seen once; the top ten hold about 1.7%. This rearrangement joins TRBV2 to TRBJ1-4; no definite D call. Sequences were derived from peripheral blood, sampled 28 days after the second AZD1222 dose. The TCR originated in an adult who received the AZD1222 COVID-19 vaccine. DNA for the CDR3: TGTGCCAGCAGGCAATTCCTCCGGGAGGAAAAACTGTTTTTT. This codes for CASRQFLREEKLFF.